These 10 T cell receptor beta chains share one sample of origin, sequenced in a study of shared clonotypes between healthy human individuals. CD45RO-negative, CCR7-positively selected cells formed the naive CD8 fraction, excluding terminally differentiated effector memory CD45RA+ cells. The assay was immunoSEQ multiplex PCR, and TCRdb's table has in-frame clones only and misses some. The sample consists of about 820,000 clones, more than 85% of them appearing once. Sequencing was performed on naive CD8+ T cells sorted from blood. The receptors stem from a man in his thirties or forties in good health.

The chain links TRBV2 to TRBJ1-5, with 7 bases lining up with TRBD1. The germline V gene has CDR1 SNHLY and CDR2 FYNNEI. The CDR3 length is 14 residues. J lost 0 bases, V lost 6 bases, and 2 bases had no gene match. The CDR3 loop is CASRDRVSNQPQHF. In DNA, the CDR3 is TGTGCCAGCAGAGACAGGGTTAGCAATCAGCCCCAGCATTTT.

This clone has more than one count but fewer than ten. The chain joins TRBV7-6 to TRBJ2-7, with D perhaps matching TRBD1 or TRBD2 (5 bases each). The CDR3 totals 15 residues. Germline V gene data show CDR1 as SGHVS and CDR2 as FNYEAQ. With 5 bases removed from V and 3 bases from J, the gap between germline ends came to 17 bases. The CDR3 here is CASSANRDGDYEQYF. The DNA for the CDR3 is TGTGCCAGCAGCGCCAACCGGGACGGAGACTACGAGCAGTACTTC. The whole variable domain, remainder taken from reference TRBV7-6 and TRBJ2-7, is GAGVSQSPRYKVTKRGQDVALRCDPISGHVSLYWYRQALGQGPEFLTYFNYEAQQDKSGLPNDRFSAERPEGSISTLTIQRTEQRDSAMYRCASSANRDGDYEQYFGPGTRLTVT.

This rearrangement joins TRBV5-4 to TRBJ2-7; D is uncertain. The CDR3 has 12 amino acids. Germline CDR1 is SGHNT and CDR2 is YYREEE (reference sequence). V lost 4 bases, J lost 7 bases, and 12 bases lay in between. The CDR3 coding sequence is TGTGCCAGCAGCCAAGGGCCATTTGAGCAGTACTTC. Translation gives CASSQGPFEQYF.

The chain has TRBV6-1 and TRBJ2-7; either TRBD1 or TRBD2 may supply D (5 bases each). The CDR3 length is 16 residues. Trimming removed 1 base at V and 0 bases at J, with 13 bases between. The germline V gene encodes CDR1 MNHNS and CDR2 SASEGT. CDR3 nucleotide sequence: TGTGCCAGCAGTGAAGTGGGGGTGGTCAGCTCCTACGAGCAGTACTTC. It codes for CASSEVGVVSSYEQYF.

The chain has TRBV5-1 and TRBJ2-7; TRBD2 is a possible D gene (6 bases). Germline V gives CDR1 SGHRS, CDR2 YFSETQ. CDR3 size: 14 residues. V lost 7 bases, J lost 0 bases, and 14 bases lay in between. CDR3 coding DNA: TGCGCCAGCCAATCGGGGGATAGCTCCTACGAGCAGTACTTC. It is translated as CASQSGDSSYEQYF.

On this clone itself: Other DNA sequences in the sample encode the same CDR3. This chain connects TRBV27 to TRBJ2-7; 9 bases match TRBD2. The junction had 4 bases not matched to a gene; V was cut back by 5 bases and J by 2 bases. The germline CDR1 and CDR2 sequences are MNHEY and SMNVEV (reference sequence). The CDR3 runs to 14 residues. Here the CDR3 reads CASSLAGPTYEQYF. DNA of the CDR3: TGTGCCAGCAGTCTAGCGGGACCCACCTACGAGCAGTACTTC.

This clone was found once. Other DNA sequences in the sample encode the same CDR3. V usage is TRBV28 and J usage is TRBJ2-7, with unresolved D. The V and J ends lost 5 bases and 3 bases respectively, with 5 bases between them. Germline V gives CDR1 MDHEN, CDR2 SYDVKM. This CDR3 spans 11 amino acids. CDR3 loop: CASSLFYEQYF. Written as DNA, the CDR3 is TGTGCCAGCAGTCTCTTCTACGAGCAGTACTTC.

CDR3 in amino acids: CATSRAGGADGQFF. Written as DNA, the CDR3 is TGTGCCACCAGCAGAGCAGGTGGTGCGGATGGGCAGTTCTTC. The V gene is TRBV15, the J gene TRBJ2-1; D ambiguous. This CDR3 contains 14 residues. Trimming took off 1 base at V and 12 bases at J, with 16 bases between the two ends. CDR1 and CDR2 (germline): LNHNV, YYDKDF (reference sequence).

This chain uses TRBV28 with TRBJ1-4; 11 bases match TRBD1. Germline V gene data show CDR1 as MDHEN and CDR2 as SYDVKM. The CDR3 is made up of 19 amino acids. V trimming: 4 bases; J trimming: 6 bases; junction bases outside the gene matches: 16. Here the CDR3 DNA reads TGTGCCAGCAGTTACGCGGGGGACAGGGGGGAGATTTTCGATGAAAAACTGTTTTTT. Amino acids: CASSYAGDRGEIFDEKLFF.

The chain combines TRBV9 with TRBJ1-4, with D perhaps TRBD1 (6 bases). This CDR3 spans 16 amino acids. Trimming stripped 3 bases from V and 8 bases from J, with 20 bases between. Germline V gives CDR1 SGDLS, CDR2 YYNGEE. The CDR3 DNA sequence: TGTGCCAGCAGCGCAGGGATAAGGGGGGGAAGCGAAAAACTGTTTTTT. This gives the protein CASSAGIRGGSEKLFF.